The T cell receptor beta chain described here comes from a study of shared clonotypes between healthy human individuals. The overall study: Three CD4 naive, three CD4 memory, two CD8 naive and one CD8 memory plate were used per donor.

Concerning this clone: As yet, its antigen is unknown.

Study outcomes and limitations: Few donors restricted represented genetic and exposure-history diversity. In contrast to clonotypes shared by all four donors, non-shared clonotypes had lower generation probabilities. It was observed that approximately 5% of naive CD4 clonotypes were shared across a handful of donors.

The table came from immunoSEQ multiplex PCR; TCRdb's copy has only in-frame clones and leaves some out. The data hold over 1.5 million clones, with roughly 98% observed a single time. The material sequenced was naive CD4+ T cells sorted from blood. The subset: CD45RA+ positively selected. This receptor was taken from a man between 25 and 39 years old in good health.

CDR3 amino acids: CASMQGGGETQYF. CDR3 DNA: TGCGCCAGCATGCAAGGGGGTGGGGAGACCCAGTACTTC. V usage is TRBV10-2 and J usage is TRBJ2-5; maybe TRBD1 (6 bases). V gave up 7 bases and J gave up 5 bases, with 14 bases separating them. Germline V gene lookup returns CDR1 WSHSY and CDR2 SAAADI. The CDR3 is made up of 13 amino acids.